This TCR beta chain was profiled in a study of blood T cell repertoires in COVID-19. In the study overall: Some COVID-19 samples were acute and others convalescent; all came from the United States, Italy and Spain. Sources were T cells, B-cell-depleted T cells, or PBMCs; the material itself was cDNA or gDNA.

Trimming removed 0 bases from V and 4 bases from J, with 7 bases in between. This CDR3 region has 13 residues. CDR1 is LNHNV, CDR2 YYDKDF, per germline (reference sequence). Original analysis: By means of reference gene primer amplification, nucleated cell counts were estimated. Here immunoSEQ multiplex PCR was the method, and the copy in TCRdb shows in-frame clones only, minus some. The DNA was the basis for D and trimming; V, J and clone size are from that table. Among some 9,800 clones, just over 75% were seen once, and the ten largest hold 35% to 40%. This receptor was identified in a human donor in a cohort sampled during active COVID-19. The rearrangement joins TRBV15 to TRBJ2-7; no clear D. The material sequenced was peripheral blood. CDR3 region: CATSRDPQYEQYF. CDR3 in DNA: TGTGCCACCAGCAGAGATCCACAGTACGAGCAGTACTTC.